This entry lists 27 T cell receptor beta chains sequenced from one sample in a study of siplizumab effects on memory and regulatory T cells. Sequencing was performed with immunoSEQ multiplex PCR; in TCRdb, only in-frame clones are kept and a portion is missing. The sample comprises 90,000 to 120,000 clones, around 95% of which are singletons, and roughly 0.6% rests with the top ten. Sequenced material: Tregs sorted from blood. These receptors were collected from a human donor in good health.

The genes are TRBV11-2 and TRBJ2-3; 7 nucleotides match TRBD2. CDR3 length equals 13 residues. V dropped 11 bases and J dropped 5; count of bases not matched to a gene: 10. CDR1 and CDR2 from the germline V gene are SGHAT and FQNNGV. For the CDR3, the DNA is TGTGCCTCAGGAGGCGGGAGAAGAGATACGCAGTATTTT. This codes for CASGGGRRDTQYF.

J is TRBJ1-2 and V is TRBV28, with no clear D. Germline values: CDR1 MDHEN, CDR2 SYDVKM. This CDR3 spans 14 amino acids. Trimming cost V 6 bases and J 1 base, with 12 bases left between them. The CDR3 reads CASRTKRINYGYTF. The DNA of the CDR3 is TGTGCCAGCAGGACGAAGCGGATTAACTATGGCTACACCTTC.

The chain is built from TRBV7-2 and TRBJ2-7; D not resolved. The germline V gene encodes CDR1 SGHTA and CDR2 FQGNSA. The CDR3 extends over 13 amino acids. The V and J ends lost 1 base and 9 bases respectively, with 13 bases between them. CDR3 nucleotide sequence: TGTGCCAGCAGCTTAGAATCGAGGACCATGCAGTACTTC. As protein: CASSLESRTMQYF.

The J gene is TRBJ2-7, the V gene TRBV4-1, with 7 bases identical to TRBD2. Per the germline V gene, CDR1 is MGHRA and CDR2 is YSYEKL. The CDR3 runs to 12 residues. The V gene end was trimmed by 9 bases and the J gene end by 6 bases; junction bases not matched to a gene: 8. The CDR3 protein is CASRRGSGEQYF. The CDR3 nucleotides read TGCGCCAGTCGGCGCGGGAGCGGCGAGCAGTACTTC.

The J gene is TRBJ2-1, the V gene TRBV18, with D maybe TRBD1 (6 bases). The germline CDR1 and CDR2 sequences are KGHSH and LQKENI. V lost 3 bases and J lost 6, with 18 bases in between. This CDR3 has 16 residues. CDR3 sequence: CASSPSGTPLTNEQFF. Written as DNA, the CDR3 is TGTGCCAGCTCACCCTCCGGGACACCCCTTACCAATGAGCAGTTCTTC.

The V call is TRBV29-1, the J call TRBJ2-1, with D possibly TRBD1 on 5 matching bases. Germline V CDR1 and CDR2: SQVTM, ANQGSEA. Trimming stripped 1 base from V and 3 bases from J, with 10 bases between. The CDR3 is 14 amino acids. The CDR3 coding sequence is TGCAGCGTTGAAGGTCACAGGTTCTACAATGAGCAGTTCTTC. Translated, it gives CSVEGHRFYNEQFF.

V is TRBV18 and J is TRBJ2-7; D is possibly TRBD1 (7 bases). The CDR3 has 15 residues. Germline V gene data show CDR1 as KGHSH and CDR2 as LQKENI. The V end was cut by 2 bases, the J end by 2 bases, with 13 bases between. The CDR3 sequence is CASSPNGGTAYEQYF. The CDR3 bases are TGTGCCAGCTCACCAAACGGCGGGACAGCCTACGAGCAGTACTTC.

The chain uses TRBV7-9 and TRBJ1-4; D might be TRBD1 (6 bases). The V end was cut by 2 bases, the J end by 8 bases, with 18 bases between. The CDR3 spans 16 residues. Looked up from germline, CDR1 is SEHNR and CDR2 is FQNEAQ (reference sequence). The DNA for the CDR3 is TGTGCCAGCAGCTTAACGGTGCAGGGGATGAGCGAAAAACTGTTTTTT. Its protein is CASSLTVQGMSEKLFF.

A single count supports this clone. The chain employs TRBV30 and TRBJ2-2; D is uncertain. Germline V lookup: CDR1 GTSNPN, CDR2 SVGIG (reference sequence). This CDR3 region has 13 residues. Trimming took 1 base from V and 2 from J, leaving 5 bases between them. CDR3 nucleotide sequence: TGTGCCTGGAGTGAAGGTAACACCGGGGAGCTGTTTTTT. This translates into CAWSEGNTGELFF.

The V gene is TRBV14, the J gene TRBJ2-7; 7 nucleotides align to TRBD2. Germline V CDR1 and CDR2: SGHDN, FVKESK. J lost 3 bases, V lost 4 bases, and 15 bases had no gene match. The length of the CDR3 is 17 residues. In DNA, the CDR3 is TGTGCCAGCAGCCCCCCTGGGGCGGGAGTCTTCTTCTACGAGCAGTACTTC. Translating gives CASSPPGAGVFFYEQYF.

The chain uses TRBV29-1 and TRBJ2-6, with D perhaps TRBD2 (5 bases). Germline CDR1 reads SQVTM; CDR2 reads ANQGSEA. V lost 3 bases, J lost 0 bases, and 9 bases lay in between. The CDR3 spans 15 residues. CDR3 in DNA: TGCAGCGTTGACATGCGGGCCTCTGGGGCCAACGTCCTGACTTTC. Translated, it gives CSVDMRASGANVLTF.

The J gene is TRBJ2-7, the V gene TRBV27, with 11 positions matching TRBD2. Germline CDR1 and CDR2: MNHEY and SMNVEV (reference sequence). Trimming cost V 5 bases and J 2 bases; bases outside gene matches: 5. This CDR3 comprises 15 residues. CDR3 nucleotide sequence: TGTGCCAGCAGTGTACTAGCGGGAGCCACCTACGAGCAGTACTTC. Translating it yields CASSVLAGATYEQYF.

The chain uses TRBV4-1 and TRBJ2-7; tentative D call: TRBD2 (5 bases). There are 15 residues in the CDR3. Per germline, CDR1 MGHRA and CDR2 YSYEKL. V dropped 0 bases and J dropped 4 bases, with 13 bases sitting between them. CDR3: CASSQDFSRVYEQYF. CDR3 nucleotides: TGCGCCAGCAGCCAAGATTTTTCGCGGGTATACGAGCAGTACTTC.

The CDR3 protein is CAWGGTVPYEQYF. The CDR3 DNA reads TGTGCCTGGGGGGGGACGGTTCCCTACGAGCAGTACTTC. The chain joins TRBV30 to TRBJ2-7; D is possibly TRBD2 (6 bases). The CDR3 consists of 13 residues. V lost 5 bases and J 2 bases, leaving 13 bases between the germline ends. The germline V gene encodes CDR1 GTSNPN and CDR2 SVGIG (reference sequence). The variable domain in full, with the rest retrieved from reference TRBV30 and TRBJ2-7, is SQTIHQWPATLVQPVGSPLSLECTVEGTSNPNLYWYRQAAGRGLQLLFYSVGIGQISSEVPQNLSASRPQDRQFILSSKKLLLSDSGFYLCAWGGTVPYEQYFGPGTRLTVT.

The chain is built from TRBV11-2 and TRBJ1-5; D not resolved. Between the trimmed V and J ends, which lost 6 bases and 1 base, there was a span of 7 bases. The V gene's germline CDR1 is SGHAT and CDR2 FQNNGV. This CDR3 has 13 amino acids. Here the CDR3 reads CASSRGSNQPQHF. CDR3 nucleotides: TGTGCCAGCAGTCGAGGCAGCAATCAGCCCCAGCATTTT.

As concerns this clone: This CDR3 is also generated by other DNA sequences in the sample. The rearrangement uses TRBV27 and TRBJ2-5; D unclear. Germline assignment: CDR1 MNHEY and CDR2 SMNVEV (reference sequence). CDR3 length equals 11 residues. V gave up 6 bases and J gave up 1 base, with 3 bases separating them. CDR3 bases: TGTGCCAGCAGCTCCCAAGAGACCCAGTACTTC. Its protein is CASSSQETQYF.

The chain joins TRBV4-1 to TRBJ2-1; 15 nucleotides align to TRBD2. The germline CDR1 and CDR2 sequences are MGHRA and YSYEKL. The CDR3 length is 17 residues. The V segment lost 4 bases and the J segment 8 bases; nucleotides outside the gene matches: 9. The CDR3 loop reads CASSPQWTSGRGDEQFF. The DNA of the CDR3 is TGCGCCAGCAGCCCCCAATGGACTAGCGGGAGGGGCGATGAGCAGTTCTTC.

The CDR3 region has the DNA TGTGCTAGTGGTTGGGACAGGGCCGCTTTCTTT. Protein product: CASGWDRAAFF. The chain is built from TRBV12-5 and TRBJ1-1, with 9 bases matching TRBD1. Trimming cost V 4 bases and J 11 bases; bases outside gene matches: 2. The CDR3 consists of 11 residues. Germline CDR1 LGHNT, CDR2 FRNRAP.

The chain uses TRBV18 and TRBJ2-1, with D maybe TRBD2 (7 bases). This CDR3 is 16 amino acids long. The V gene lost 3 bases and the J gene lost 12 bases, with 24 bases spanning the gap. Germline V gene sequence: CDR1 KGHSH, CDR2 LQKENI. CDR3 region: CASSPTTGTKREWQFF. The CDR3 bases are TGTGCCAGCTCACCCACGACAGGTACGAAGCGGGAATGGCAGTTCTTC. Combining the CDR3 with reference TRBV18 and TRBJ2-1 gives the whole variable domain NAGVMQNPRHLVRRRGQEARLRCSPMKGHSHVYWYRQLPEEGLKFMVYLQKENIIDESGMPKERFSAEFPKEGPSILRIQQVVRGDSAAYFCASSPTTGTKREWQFFGPGTRLTVL.

The chain has TRBV18 and TRBJ2-2; perhaps D is TRBD1 or TRBD2 (5 bases each). The germline V gene has CDR1 KGHSH and CDR2 LQKENI. The CDR3 loop spans 15 amino acids. V gave up 1 base and J gave up 4 bases, with 10 bases separating them. The CDR3 reads CASSPQSGSTGELFF. The CDR3 bases are TGTGCCAGCTCACCACAGTCAGGGAGCACCGGGGAGCTGTTTTTT.

The chain employs TRBV12-5 and TRBJ2-1, with 10 bases identical to TRBD2. The CDR3 spans 15 residues. The germline CDR1 and CDR2 sequences are LGHNT and FRNRAP. J gave up 9 bases and V 2 bases, and 7 bases lay outside the gene matches. Here the CDR3 reads CASGLRLAGDPEQFF. CDR3 coding DNA: TGTGCTAGTGGTTTGCGGCTAGCGGGAGACCCTGAGCAGTTCTTC.

This clone has just one count. The CDR3, as DNA: TGTGCCAGCAGTTCTATGCCCGGGACAGGATTAGATACGCAGTATTTT. Translated, it gives CASSSMPGTGLDTQYF. The chain uses TRBV27 and TRBJ2-3; 8 bases map to TRBD1. J gave up 5 bases and V 4 bases, and 11 bases lay outside the gene matches. Per germline, CDR1 MNHEY and CDR2 SMNVEV (reference sequence). The CDR3 consists of 16 residues.

V usage is TRBV28 and J usage is TRBJ2-4, with D perhaps matching TRBD1 (6 bases). Trimming shortened V by 8 bases and J by 7 bases, and 15 bases separated the two germline ends. CDR1 and CDR2 from the germline V gene are MDHEN and SYDVKM. This CDR3 spans 13 amino acids. Here the CDR3 DNA reads TGTGCCAGCTTAAATCAGGGGCGGAACATTCAGTACTTC. It encodes CASLNQGRNIQYF.

The CDR3 sequence: CSASNPEAFF. DNA for the CDR3: TGCAGTGCTAGTAATCCTGAAGCTTTCTTT. V gene TRBV20-1 combines with J gene TRBJ1-1; D call uncertain. The CDR3 loop spans 10 amino acids. With 3 bases removed from V and 6 bases from J, the gap between germline ends came to 5 bases. CDR1 DFQATT and CDR2 SNEGSKA come from the germline V gene (reference sequence).

This clone was seen only once. J is TRBJ2-3 and V is TRBV25-1; D is perhaps TRBD2 (7 bases). V was cut by 2 bases and J by 4 bases, with 13 bases left in between. The CDR3 runs 15 residues. Germline CDR1 reads MGHDK; CDR2 reads SYGVNS. CDR3 sequence reads: CASSEMGRGPDTQYF. CDR3 nucleotides: TGTGCCAGCAGTGAAATGGGGCGGGGGCCAGATACGCAGTATTTT.

This chain uses TRBV6-1 with TRBJ2-3; D remains ambiguous. The CDR3 is 13 residues long. Germline loops: CDR1 MNHNS, CDR2 SASEGT. Trimming stripped 6 bases from V and 5 bases from J, with 12 bases between. The CDR3 DNA reads as TGTGCCAGCAGCAACCACCAGAGAGATACGCAGTATTTT. Residues: CASSNHQRDTQYF.

The V gene is TRBV10-2, the J gene TRBJ2-7, with TRBD1 matching over 8 bases. The germline V gene encodes CDR1 WSHSY and CDR2 SAAADI. After removal of 6 bases from V and 6 bases from J, the junction contained 19 bases not matched to a gene. The CDR3 sequence is 17 residues long. The CDR3 sequence: CASSKQGPGQGSPEQYF. The CDR3 nucleotides are TGCGCCAGCAGCAAACAAGGACCAGGACAGGGAAGTCCCGAGCAGTACTTC.